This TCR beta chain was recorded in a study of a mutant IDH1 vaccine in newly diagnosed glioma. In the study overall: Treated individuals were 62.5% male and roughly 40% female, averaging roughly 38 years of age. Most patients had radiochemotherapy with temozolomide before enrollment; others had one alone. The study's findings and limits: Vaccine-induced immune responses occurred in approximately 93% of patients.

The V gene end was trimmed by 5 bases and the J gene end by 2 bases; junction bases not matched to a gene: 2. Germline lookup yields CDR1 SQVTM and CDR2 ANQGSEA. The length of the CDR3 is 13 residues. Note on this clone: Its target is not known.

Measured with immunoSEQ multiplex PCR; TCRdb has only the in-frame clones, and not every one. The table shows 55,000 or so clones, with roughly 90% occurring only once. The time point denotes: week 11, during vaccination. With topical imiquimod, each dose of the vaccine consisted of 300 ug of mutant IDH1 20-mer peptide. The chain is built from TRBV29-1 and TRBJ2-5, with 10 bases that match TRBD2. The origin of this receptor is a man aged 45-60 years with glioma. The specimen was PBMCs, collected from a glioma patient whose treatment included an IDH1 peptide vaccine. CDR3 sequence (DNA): TGCAGCGTTCGACTAGCGGGTCAAGAGACCCAGTACTTC. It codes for CSVRLAGQETQYF. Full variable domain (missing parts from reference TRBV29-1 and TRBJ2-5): SAVISQKPSRDICQRGTSLTIQCQVDSQVTMMFWYRQQPGQSLTLIATANQGSEATYESGFVIDKFPISRPNLTFSTLTVSNMSPEDSSIYLCSVRLAGQETQYFGPGTRLLVL.